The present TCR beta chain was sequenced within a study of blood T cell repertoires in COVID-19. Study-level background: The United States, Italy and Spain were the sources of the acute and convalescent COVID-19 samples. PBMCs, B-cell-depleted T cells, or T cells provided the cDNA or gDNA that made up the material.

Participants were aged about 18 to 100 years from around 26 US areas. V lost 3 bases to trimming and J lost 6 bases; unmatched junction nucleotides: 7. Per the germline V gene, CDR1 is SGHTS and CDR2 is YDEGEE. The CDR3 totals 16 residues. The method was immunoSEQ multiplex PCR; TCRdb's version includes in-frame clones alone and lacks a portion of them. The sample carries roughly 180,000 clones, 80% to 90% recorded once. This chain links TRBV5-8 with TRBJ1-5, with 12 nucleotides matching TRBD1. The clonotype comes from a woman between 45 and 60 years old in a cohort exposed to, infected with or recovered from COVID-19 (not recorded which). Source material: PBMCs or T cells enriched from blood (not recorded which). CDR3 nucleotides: TGTGCCAGCAGCTCGATGGGACAGGGGGCAATTCAGCCCCAGCATTTT. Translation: CASSSMGQGAIQPQHF.